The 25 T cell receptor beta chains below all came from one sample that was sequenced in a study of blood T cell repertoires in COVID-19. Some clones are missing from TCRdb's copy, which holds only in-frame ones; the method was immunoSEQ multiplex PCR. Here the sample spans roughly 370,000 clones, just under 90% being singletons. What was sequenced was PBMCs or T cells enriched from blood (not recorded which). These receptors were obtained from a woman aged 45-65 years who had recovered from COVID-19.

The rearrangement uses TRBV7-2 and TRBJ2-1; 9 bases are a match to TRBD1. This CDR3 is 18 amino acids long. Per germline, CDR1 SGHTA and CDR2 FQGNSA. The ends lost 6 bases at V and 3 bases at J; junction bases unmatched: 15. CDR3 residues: CASRVDAGGQGIYNEQFF. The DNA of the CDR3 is TGTGCCAGCAGAGTAGACGCTGGGGGACAGGGCATCTACAATGAGCAGTTCTTC.

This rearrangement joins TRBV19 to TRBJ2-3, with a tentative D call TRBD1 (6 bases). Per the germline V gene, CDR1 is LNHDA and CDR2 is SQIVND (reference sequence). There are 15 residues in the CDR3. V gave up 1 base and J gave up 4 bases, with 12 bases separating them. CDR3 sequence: CASSIVFPGADTQYF. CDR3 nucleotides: TGTGCCAGTAGTATAGTATTCCCAGGGGCAGATACGCAGTATTTT.

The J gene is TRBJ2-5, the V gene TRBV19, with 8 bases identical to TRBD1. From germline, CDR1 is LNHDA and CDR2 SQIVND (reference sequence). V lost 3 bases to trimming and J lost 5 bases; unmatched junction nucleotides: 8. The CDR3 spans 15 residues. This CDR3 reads CASSMIHRGLETQYF. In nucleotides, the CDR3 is TGTGCCAGTAGTATGATCCACAGGGGGTTGGAGACCCAGTACTTC.

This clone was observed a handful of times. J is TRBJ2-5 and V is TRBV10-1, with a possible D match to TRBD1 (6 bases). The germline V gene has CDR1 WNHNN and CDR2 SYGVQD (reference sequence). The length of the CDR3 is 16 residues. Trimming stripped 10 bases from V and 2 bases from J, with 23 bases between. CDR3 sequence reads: CATSDSVEDTQETQYF. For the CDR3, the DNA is TGCGCCACCTCGGACAGCGTGGAGGACACACAAGAGACCCAGTACTTC.

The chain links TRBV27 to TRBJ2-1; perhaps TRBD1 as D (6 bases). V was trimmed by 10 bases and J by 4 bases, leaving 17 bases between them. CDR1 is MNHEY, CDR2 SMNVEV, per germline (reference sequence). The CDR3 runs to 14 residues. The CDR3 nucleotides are TGTGCCACCCGAAAGGACAGAATTTACAATGAGCAGTTCTTC. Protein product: CATRKDRIYNEQFF.

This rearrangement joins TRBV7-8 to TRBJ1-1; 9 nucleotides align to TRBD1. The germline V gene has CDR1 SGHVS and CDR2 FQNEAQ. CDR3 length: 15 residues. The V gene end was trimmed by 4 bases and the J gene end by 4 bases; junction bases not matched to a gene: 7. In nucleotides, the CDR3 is TGTGCCAGCAGCTACCGGACAGGGGCGGTCACTGAAGCTTTCTTT. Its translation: CASSYRTGAVTEAFF.

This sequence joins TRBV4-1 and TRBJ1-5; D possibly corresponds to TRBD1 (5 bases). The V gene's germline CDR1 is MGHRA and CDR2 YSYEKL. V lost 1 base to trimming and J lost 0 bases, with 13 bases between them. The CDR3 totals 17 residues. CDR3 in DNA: TGCGCCAGCAGCCAAGTGGACATGGGTTTTAGCAATCAGCCCCAGCATTTT. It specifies CASSQVDMGFSNQPQHF.

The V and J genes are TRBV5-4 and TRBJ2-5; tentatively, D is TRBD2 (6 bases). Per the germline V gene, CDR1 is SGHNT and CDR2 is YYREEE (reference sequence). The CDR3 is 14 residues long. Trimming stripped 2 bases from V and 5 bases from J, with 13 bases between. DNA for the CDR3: TGTGCCAGCAGCTTAGGAGGGAATGGGGAGACCCAGTACTTC. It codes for CASSLGGNGETQYF.

In DNA form, the CDR3 reads TGTGCCAGTACCGGGGGGACAGGGGGTTTCTATGGCTACACCTTC. This sequence encodes CASTGGTGGFYGYTF. This chain joins TRBV19 and TRBJ1-2; 11 bases align to TRBD1. Trimming at V came to 7 bases and at J to 4 bases, leaving 8 bases not matched to a gene. The germline gives CDR1 LNHDA, CDR2 SQIVND (reference sequence). The CDR3 contains 15 residues.

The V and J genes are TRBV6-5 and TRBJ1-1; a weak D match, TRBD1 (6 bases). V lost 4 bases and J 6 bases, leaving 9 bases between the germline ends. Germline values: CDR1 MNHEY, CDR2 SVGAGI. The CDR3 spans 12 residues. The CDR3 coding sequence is TGTGCCAGCAGTTCAGGGGATTCTGAAGCTTTCTTT. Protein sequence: CASSSGDSEAFF.

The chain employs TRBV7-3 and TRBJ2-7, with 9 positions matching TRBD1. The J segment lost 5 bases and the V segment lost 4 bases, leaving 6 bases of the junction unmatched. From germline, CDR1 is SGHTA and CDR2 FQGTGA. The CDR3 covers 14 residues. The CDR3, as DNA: TGTGCCAGCAGCTGGGACAGGGCGGTGAACGAGCAGTACTTC. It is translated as CASSWDRAVNEQYF.

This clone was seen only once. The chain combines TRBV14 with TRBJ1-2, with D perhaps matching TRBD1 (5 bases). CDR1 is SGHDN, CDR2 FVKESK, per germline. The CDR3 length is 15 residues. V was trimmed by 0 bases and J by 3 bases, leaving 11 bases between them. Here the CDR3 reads CASSQDAGVYYGYTF. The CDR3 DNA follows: TGTGCCAGCAGCCAAGATGCGGGGGTCTACTATGGCTACACCTTC.

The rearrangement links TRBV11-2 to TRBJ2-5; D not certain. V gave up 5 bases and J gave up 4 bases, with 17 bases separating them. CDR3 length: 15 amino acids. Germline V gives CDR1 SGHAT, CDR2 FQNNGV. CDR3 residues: CASSPTVGSRETQYF. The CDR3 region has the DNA TGTGCCAGCAGCCCCACTGTGGGCTCCAGAGAGACCCAGTACTTC.

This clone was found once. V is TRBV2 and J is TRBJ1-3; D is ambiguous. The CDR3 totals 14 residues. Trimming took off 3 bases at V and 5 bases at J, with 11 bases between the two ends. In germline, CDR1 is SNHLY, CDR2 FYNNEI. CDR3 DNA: TGTGCCAGCAGTGACCCGGGAGTGCGAAACACCATATATTTT. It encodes CASSDPGVRNTIYF.

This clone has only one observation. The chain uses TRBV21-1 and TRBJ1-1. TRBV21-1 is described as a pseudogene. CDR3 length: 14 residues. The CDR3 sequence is CASSKVDQSAEAFF. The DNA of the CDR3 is TGTGCCAGCAGCAAAGTTGACCAGAGCGCTGAAGCTTTCTTT.

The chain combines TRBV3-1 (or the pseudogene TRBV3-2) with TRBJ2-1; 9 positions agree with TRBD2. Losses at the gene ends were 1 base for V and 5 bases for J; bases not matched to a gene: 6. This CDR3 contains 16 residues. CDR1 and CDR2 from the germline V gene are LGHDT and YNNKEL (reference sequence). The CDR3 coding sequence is TGTGCCAGCAGCCAAGTACCTAGCGGGGAAAACAATGAGCAGTTCTTC. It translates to CASSQVPSGENNEQFF.

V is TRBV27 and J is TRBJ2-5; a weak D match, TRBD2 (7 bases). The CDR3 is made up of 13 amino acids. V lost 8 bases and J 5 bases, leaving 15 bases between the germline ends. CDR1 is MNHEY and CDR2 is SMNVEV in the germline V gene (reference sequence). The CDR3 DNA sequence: TGTGCCAGCCGTCAGGGGCGGGAGGAGACCCAGTACTTC. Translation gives CASRQGREETQYF.

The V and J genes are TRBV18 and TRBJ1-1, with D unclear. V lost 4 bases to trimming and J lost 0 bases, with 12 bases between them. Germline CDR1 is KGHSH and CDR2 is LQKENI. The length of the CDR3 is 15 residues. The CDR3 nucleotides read TGTGCCAGCTCACAAAGGGAGGTTATGAACACTGAAGCTTTCTTT. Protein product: CASSQREVMNTEAFF. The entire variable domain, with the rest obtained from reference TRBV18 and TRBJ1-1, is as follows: NAGVMQNPRHLVRRRGQEARLRCSPMKGHSHVYWYRQLPEEGLKFMVYLQKENIIDESGMPKERFSAEFPKEGPSILRIQQVVRGDSAAYFCASSQREVMNTEAFFGQGTRLTVV.

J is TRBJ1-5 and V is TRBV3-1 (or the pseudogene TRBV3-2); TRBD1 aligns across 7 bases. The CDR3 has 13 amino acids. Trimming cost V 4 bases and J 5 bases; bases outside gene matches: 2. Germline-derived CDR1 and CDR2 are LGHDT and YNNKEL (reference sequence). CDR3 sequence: CASSLDRDQPQHF. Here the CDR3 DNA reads TGTGCCAGCAGCCTAGACAGGGATCAGCCCCAGCATTTT.

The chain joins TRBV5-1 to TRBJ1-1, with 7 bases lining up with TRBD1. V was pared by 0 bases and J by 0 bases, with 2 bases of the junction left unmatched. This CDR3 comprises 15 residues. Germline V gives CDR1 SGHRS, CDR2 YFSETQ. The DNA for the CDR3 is TGCGCCAGCAGCTTGGTGACAGGGATGAACACTGAAGCTTTCTTT. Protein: CASSLVTGMNTEAFF.

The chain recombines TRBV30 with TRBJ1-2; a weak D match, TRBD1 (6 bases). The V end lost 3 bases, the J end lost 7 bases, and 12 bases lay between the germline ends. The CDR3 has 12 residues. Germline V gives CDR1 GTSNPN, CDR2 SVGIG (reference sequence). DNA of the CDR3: TGTGCCTGGAGCGCGAGGACAGCTGGCTACACCTTC. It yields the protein CAWSARTAGYTF.

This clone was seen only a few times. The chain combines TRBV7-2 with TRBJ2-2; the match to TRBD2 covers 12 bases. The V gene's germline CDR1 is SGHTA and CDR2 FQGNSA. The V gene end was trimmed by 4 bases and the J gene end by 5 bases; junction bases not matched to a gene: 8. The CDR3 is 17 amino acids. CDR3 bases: TGTGCCAGCAGCTCAACACGGACTAGCGGGGTGACCGGGGAGCTGTTTTTT. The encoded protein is CASSSTRTSGVTGELFF.

This CDR3 is CASSQAEQGLYGYTF. CDR3 nucleotides: TGCGCCAGCAGCCAGGCCGAGCAGGGCCTCTATGGCTACACCTTC. The V call is TRBV4-3, the J call TRBJ1-2; a possible D gene is TRBD1 (5 bases). The germline V gene encodes CDR1 LGHNA and CDR2 YSLEER. CDR3 length equals 15 residues. The V gene lost 3 bases and the J gene lost 4 bases, with 15 bases spanning the gap.

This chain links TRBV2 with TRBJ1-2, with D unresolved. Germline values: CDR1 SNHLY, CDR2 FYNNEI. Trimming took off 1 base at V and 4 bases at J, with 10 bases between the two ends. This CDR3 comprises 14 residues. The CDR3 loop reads CASSEGLSGYGYTF. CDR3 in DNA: TGTGCCAGCAGTGAAGGGTTGTCCGGCTATGGCTACACCTTC.

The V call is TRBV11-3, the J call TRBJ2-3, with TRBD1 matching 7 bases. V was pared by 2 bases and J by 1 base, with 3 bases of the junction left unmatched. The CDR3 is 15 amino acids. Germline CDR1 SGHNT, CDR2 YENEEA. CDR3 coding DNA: TGTGCCAGCAGCTTATCCGGACAGGGCACAGATACGCAGTATTTT. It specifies CASSLSGQGTDTQYF.